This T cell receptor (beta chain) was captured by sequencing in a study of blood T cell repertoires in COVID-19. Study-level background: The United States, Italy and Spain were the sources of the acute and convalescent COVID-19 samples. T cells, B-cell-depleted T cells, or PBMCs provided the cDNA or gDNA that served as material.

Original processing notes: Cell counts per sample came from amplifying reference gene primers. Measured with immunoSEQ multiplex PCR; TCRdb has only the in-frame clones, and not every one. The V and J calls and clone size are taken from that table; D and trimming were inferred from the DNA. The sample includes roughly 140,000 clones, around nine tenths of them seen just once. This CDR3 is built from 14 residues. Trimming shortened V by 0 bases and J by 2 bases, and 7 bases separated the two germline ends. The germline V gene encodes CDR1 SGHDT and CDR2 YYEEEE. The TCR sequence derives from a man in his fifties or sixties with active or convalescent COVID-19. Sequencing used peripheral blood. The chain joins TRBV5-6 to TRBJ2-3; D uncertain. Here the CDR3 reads CASSLGAHTDTQYF. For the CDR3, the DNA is TGTGCCAGCAGCTTGGGCGCCCACACAGATACGCAGTATTTT.